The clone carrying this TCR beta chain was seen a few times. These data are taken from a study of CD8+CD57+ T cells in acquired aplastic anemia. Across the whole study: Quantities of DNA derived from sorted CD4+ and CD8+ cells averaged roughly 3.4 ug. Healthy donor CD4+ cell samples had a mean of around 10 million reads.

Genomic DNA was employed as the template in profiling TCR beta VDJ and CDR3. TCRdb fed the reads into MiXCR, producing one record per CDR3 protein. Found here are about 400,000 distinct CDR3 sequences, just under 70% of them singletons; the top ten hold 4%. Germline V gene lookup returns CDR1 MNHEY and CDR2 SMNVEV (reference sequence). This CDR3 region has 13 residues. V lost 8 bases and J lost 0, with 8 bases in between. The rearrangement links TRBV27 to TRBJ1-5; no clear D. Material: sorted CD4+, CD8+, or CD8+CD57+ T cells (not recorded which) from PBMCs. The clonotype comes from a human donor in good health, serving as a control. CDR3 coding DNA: TGTGCCAGCGGTCAGTATAGCAATCAGCCCCAGCATTTT. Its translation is CASGQYSNQPQHF.